These 23 T cell receptor beta chains originate from one sample sequenced in a study of monozygotic twins with inflammatory bowel disease. Following a re-call of the 5' RACE reads, TCRdb has one entry per CDR3 protein and lacks DNA. The sample table includes about 160,000 distinct CDR3 sequences. Material: blood. The receptors here all came from a human donor with ulcerative colitis or Crohn's disease, or a healthy co-twin of an affected twin (not recorded which).

The chain is built from TRBV28 and TRBJ2-7; TCRdb lists TRBD1, though no DNA is available to test this call. The length of the CDR3 is 16 residues. Germline values: CDR1 MDHEN, CDR2 SYDVKM. The CDR3 loop is CASSPFTGTGAHEQYF. Using reference TRBV28 and TRBJ2-7 for the parts outside the CDR3, the full variable domain is DVKVTQSSRYLVKRTGEKVFLECVQDMDHENMFWYRQDPGLGLRLIYFSYDVKMKEKGDIPEGYSVSREKKERFSLILESASTNQTSMYLCASSPFTGTGAHEQYFGPGTRLTVT.

The chain employs TRBV12-3 or TRBV12-4 and TRBJ2-3; TCRdb's D gene call, TRBD2, goes unchecked for lack of DNA. This CDR3 is 17 amino acids long. The CDR3: CASSFFAGLPITDTQYF.

The V and J genes are TRBV18 and TRBJ2-1; TCRdb calls TRBD1, which cannot be checked without DNA. CDR1 and CDR2 (germline): KGHSH, LQKENI. The CDR3 is made up of 14 amino acids. The CDR3 sequence: CASSQDAGTRTVFF.

The CDR3: CASSWTSGGNEQFF. V gene TRBV27 combines with J gene TRBJ2-1; TCRdb names TRBD2, which stays unverified in the absence of DNA. CDR1 is MNHEY and CDR2 is SMNVEV in the germline V gene (reference sequence). CDR3 length: 14 amino acids.

The genes are TRBV7-8 and TRBJ2-3; TCRdb names TRBD2, which stays unverified in the absence of DNA. Germline V gene data show CDR1 as SGHVS and CDR2 as FQNEAQ. CDR3 length: 20 residues. This CDR3 reads CASSPPLRLTSGRASDTQYF.

The CDR3 loop is CSVLGGEFGYGYTF. The V and J genes are TRBV29-1 and TRBJ1-2; TCRdb names TRBD1, which stays unverified in the absence of DNA. The germline CDR1 and CDR2 sequences are SQVTM and ANQGSEA. The CDR3 has 14 amino acids.

The chain joins TRBV7-2 to TRBJ1-5; TCRdb proposes TRBD1, but this gene call is untestable without DNA. Germline-derived CDR1 and CDR2 are SGHTA and FQGNSA. The CDR3 is made up of 15 amino acids. Here the CDR3 reads CASSPGGNRGQPQHF.

The chain uses TRBV24-1 and TRBJ2-1; TCRdb selects TRBD2, and the lack of DNA leaves this call unchecked. Germline V lookup: CDR1 KGHDR, CDR2 SFDVKD. The length of the CDR3 is 16 residues. CDR3 residues: CATSDLDGPSYNEQFF.

The chain links TRBV20-1 to TRBJ2-6; checking the TCRdb D call of TRBD1 is not possible without DNA. The germline gives CDR1 DFQATT, CDR2 SNEGSKA (reference sequence). This CDR3 has 20 amino acids. The chain's CDR3 is CSYHRDRALLNLSGANVLTF.

J is TRBJ2-1 and V is TRBV5-1; TCRdb's D gene call, TRBD1, goes unchecked for lack of DNA. Germline CDR1 reads SGHRS; CDR2 reads YFSETQ. This CDR3 is 16 amino acids long. The CDR3 region is CASSLEGRTSYNEQFF. Together with reference TRBV5-1 and TRBJ2-1, the CDR3 gives the full variable domain: KAGVTQTPRYLIKTRGQQVTLSCSPISGHRSVSWYQQTPGQGLQFLFEYFSETQRNKGNFPGRFSGRQFSNSRSEMNVSTLELGDSALYLCASSLEGRTSYNEQFFGPGTRLTVL.

The CDR3 sequence is CASSPTREGLSSEQYF. This chain uses TRBV18 with TRBJ2-7; the D call of TRBD2 rests on TCRdb alone, since no DNA is present to check it. The germline V gene encodes CDR1 KGHSH and CDR2 LQKENI. This CDR3 is built from 16 residues.

This chain uses TRBV7-2 with TRBJ2-7. CDR3 length equals 14 residues. Germline assignment: CDR1 SGHTA and CDR2 FQGNSA. The CDR3 here is CASSLLAETYEQYF.

CDR3 in amino acids: CATSDRGETQYF. The chain links TRBV24-1 to TRBJ2-5; TCRdb names TRBD2, which stays unverified in the absence of DNA. The germline V gene encodes CDR1 KGHDR and CDR2 SFDVKD. The CDR3 covers 12 residues.

J is TRBJ2-6 and V is TRBV3-1; TCRdb gives TRBD1 as the D gene, but with no DNA this cannot be confirmed. From germline, CDR1 is LGHDT and CDR2 YNNKEL (reference sequence). CDR3 size: 17 residues. The CDR3 loop is CASSQDYRDTGANVLTF.

The rearrangement uses TRBV5-4 and TRBJ2-1; TCRdb returns TRBD1, unconfirmable since there is no DNA. The germline V gene encodes CDR1 SGHNT and CDR2 YYREEE (reference sequence). The CDR3 runs to 13 residues. The CDR3: CASSFRGTHEQFF.

The rearrangement joins TRBV19 to TRBJ2-1; the D call from TCRdb, TRBD1, cannot be confirmed without DNA. Looked up from germline, CDR1 is LNHDA and CDR2 is SQIVND (reference sequence). The CDR3 contains 14 residues. The CDR3 protein is CASKLKGVDNEQFF.

The chain employs TRBV24-1 and TRBJ2-7. The V gene's germline CDR1 is KGHDR and CDR2 SFDVKD. The CDR3 is 15 amino acids. CDR3 in amino acids: CATSDPAGAAYEQYF.

This chain joins TRBV5-1 and TRBJ1-3. This CDR3 is 13 amino acids long. Germline CDR1 and CDR2: SGHRS and YFSETQ. The CDR3 loop reads CASSFTAGNTIYF.

This rearrangement joins TRBV11-2 to TRBJ1-2; as DNA is missing, the TRBD1 call by TCRdb cannot be tested. Germline V gene sequence: CDR1 SGHAT, CDR2 FQNNGV. The CDR3 runs 14 residues. The CDR3 reads CASSPQGSGYGYTF.

This chain connects TRBV6-6 to TRBJ1-3; TCRdb picks TRBD1, but there is no DNA to check that call. The CDR3 is 12 residues long. Germline loops: CDR1 MNHNY, CDR2 SVGAGI (reference sequence). CDR3 sequence reads: CASSHTPNTIYF.

The chain employs TRBV3-1 and TRBJ2-2; TCRdb lists TRBD1, though no DNA is available to test this call. Germline loops: CDR1 LGHDT, CDR2 YNNKEL (reference sequence). The CDR3 has 16 amino acids. The CDR3 sequence: CASSPNRQANTGELFF.

V is TRBV6-1 and J is TRBJ1-1; TCRdb outputs TRBD1, but without DNA this stays unchecked. The CDR3 has 15 amino acids. Germline V gene lookup returns CDR1 MNHNS and CDR2 SASEGT. The CDR3 region is CASSGPGQGKGEAFF.

This sequence joins TRBV5-1 and TRBJ2-1; absent DNA, TCRdb's TRBD1 call cannot be checked. Germline assignment: CDR1 SGHRS and CDR2 YFSETQ. This CDR3 is built from 14 residues. CDR3 sequence: CASSKGQSYNEQFF.